This TCR beta chain emerged from a study of cytotoxic CD8 clonotypes in ibrutinib-treated CLL. Overall study: After a median of about six years, 14 patients stayed remitted and around 12 progressed; responses had been partial in around 24 and complete in 2. Response sampling took place at median about 12 months of treatment, range 6 to 36. Mean yields were approximately 270,000 productive templates and about 94,000 productive rearrangements per sample.

Repertoires were generated with immunoSEQ multiplex PCR, while TCRdb's copy carries only in-frame clones and drops some. Among over 150,000 clones listed, about two thirds were seen once. This CDR3 spans 16 amino acids. J gave up 7 bases and V 0 bases, and 8 bases lay outside the gene matches. From germline, CDR1 is SGDLS and CDR2 YYNGEE. This sample comprised PBMCs, obtained after 24 months of ibrutinib treatment. This rearrangement joins TRBV9 to TRBJ2-1, with 9 bases lining up with TRBD2. The sequence came from a human donor with chronic lymphocytic leukemia. CDR3 sequence: CASSVDSGSLGNEQFF. The CDR3 bases are TGTGCCAGCAGCGTAGATAGCGGGAGTTTAGGTAATGAGCAGTTCTTC.